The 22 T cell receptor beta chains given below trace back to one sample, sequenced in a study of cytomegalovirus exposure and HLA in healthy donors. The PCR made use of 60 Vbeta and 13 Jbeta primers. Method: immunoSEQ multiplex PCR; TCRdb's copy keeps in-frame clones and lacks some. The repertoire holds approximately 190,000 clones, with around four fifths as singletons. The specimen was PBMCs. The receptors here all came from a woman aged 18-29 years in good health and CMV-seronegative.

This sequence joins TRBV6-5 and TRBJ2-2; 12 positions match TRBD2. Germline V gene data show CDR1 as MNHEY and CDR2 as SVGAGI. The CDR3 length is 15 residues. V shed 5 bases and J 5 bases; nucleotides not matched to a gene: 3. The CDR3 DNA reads TGTGCCAGCAGTCTAGCGGGAGGGCCTACCGGGGAGCTGTTTTTT. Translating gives CASSLAGGPTGELFF.

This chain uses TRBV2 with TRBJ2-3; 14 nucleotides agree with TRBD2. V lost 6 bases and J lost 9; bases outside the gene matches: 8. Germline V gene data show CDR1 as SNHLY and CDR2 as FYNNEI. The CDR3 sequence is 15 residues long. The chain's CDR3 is CASRGTSGSVVTQYF. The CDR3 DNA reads TGTGCCAGCAGGGGGACTAGCGGGAGCGTGGTAACGCAGTATTTT. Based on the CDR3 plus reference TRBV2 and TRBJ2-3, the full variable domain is EPEVTQTPSHQVTQMGQEVILRCVPISNHLYFYWYRQILGQKVEFLVSFYNNEISEKSEIFDDQFSVERPDGSNFTLKIRSTKLEDSAMYFCASRGTSGSVVTQYFGPGTRLTVL.

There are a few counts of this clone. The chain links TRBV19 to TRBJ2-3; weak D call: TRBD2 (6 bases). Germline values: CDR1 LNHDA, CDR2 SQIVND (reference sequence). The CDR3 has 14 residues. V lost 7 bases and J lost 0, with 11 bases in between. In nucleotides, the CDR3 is TGTGCCAGTACGCTGGCGGGAAGCACAGATACGCAGTATTTT. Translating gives CASTLAGSTDTQYF. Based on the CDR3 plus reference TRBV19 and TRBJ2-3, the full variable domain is DGGITQSPKYLFRKEGQNVTLSCEQNLNHDAMYWYRQDPGQGLRLIYYSQIVNDFQKGDIAEGYSVSREKKESFPLTVTSAQKNPTAFYLCASTLAGSTDTQYFGPGTRLTVL.

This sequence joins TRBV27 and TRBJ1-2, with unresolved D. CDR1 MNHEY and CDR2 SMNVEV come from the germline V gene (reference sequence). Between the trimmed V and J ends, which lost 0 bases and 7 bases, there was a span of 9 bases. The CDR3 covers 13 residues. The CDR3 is CASSLSGVLGYTF. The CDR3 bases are TGTGCCAGCAGTTTATCGGGCGTTCTTGGCTACACCTTC.

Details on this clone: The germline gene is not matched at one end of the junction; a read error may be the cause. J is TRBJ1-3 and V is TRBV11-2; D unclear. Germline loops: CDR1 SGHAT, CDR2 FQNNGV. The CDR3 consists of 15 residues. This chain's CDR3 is CASSVDISSGNTIYF. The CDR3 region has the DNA TGTGCCAGCAGCGTAGACATTTCCTCTGGAAACACCATATATTTT.

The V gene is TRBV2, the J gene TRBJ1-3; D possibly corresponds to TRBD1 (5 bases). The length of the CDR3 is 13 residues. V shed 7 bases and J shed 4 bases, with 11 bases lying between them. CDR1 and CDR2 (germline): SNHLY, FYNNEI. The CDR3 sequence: CASNGAPGNTIYF. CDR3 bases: TGTGCCAGCAATGGGGCGCCCGGAAACACCATATATTTT.

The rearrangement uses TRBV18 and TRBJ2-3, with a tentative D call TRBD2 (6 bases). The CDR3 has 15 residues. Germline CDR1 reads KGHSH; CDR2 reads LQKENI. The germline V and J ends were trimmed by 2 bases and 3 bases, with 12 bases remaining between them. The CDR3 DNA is TGTGCCAGCTCACCAAGGACGGGAGCGACAGATACGCAGTATTTT. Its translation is CASSPRTGATDTQYF.

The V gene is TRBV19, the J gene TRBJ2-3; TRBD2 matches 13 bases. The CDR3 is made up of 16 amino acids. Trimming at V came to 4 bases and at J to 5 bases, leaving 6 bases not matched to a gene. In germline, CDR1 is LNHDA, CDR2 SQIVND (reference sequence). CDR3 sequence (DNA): TGTGCCAGTAGTACCGGGACTAGCGGGATATTAGATACGCAGTATTTT. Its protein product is CASSTGTSGILDTQYF.

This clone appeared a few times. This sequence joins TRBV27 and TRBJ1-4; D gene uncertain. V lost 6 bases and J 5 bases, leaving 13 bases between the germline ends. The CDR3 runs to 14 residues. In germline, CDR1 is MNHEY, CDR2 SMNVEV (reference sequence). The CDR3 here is CASSQAGLNEKLFF. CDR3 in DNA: TGTGCCAGCAGCCAAGCGGGGTTGAATGAAAAACTGTTTTTT.

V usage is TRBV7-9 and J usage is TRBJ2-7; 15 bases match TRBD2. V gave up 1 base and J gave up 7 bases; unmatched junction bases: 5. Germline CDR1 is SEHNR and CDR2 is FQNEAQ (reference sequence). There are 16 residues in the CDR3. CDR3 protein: CASSLGGTSGRSEQYF. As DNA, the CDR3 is TGTGCCAGCAGCTTAGGCGGGACTAGCGGGAGGAGTGAGCAGTACTTC.

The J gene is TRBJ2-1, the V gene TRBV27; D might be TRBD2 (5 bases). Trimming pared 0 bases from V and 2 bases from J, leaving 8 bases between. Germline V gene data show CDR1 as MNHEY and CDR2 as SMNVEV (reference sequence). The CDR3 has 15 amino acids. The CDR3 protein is CASSLSTGAYNEQFF. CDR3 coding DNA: TGTGCCAGCAGTTTATCGACCGGGGCCTACAATGAGCAGTTCTTC.

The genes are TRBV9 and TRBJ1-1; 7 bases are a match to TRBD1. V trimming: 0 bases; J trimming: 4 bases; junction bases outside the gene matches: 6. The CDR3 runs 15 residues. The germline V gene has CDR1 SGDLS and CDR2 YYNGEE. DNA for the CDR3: TGTGCCAGCAGCGTAGGACAGGGTATGGTCACTGAAGCTTTCTTT. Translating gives CASSVGQGMVTEAFF.

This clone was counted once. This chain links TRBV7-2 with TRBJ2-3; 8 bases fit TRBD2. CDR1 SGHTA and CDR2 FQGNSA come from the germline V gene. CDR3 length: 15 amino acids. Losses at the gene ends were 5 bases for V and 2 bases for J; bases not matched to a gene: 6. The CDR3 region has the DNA TGTGCCAGCAGCGCTTCACTAGCGGTCACAGATACGCAGTATTTT. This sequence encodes CASSASLAVTDTQYF.

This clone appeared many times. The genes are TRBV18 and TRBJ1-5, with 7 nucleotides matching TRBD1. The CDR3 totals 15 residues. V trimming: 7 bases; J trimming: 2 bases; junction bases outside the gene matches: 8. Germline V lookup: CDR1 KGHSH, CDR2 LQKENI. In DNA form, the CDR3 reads TGTGCCAGCTACAGGGGCCCGTGGGGCAATCAGCCCCAGCATTTT. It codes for CASYRGPWGNQPQHF. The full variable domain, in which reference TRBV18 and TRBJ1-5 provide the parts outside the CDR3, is NAGVMQNPRHLVRRRGQEARLRCSPMKGHSHVYWYRQLPEEGLKFMVYLQKENIIDESGMPKERFSAEFPKEGPSILRIQQVVRGDSAAYFCASYRGPWGNQPQHFGDGTRLSIL.

The CDR3 reads CATGLVRYTF. In DNA form, the CDR3 reads TGTGCCACTGGGCTTGTGCGCTACACCTTC. The chain has TRBV28 and TRBJ1-2; D gene uncertain. This CDR3 is built from 10 residues. Germline V CDR1 and CDR2: MDHEN, SYDVKM. Trimming stripped 10 bases from V and 9 bases from J, with 12 bases between.

This CDR3 is CASSLDRGGETQYF. CDR3 in DNA: TGTGCCAGCAGCCTGGACAGGGGGGGGGAGACCCAGTACTTC. The chain joins TRBV5-4 to TRBJ2-5, with 10 positions matching TRBD1. V gave up 4 bases and J gave up 5 bases; unmatched junction bases: 5. The germline V gene has CDR1 SGHNT and CDR2 YYREEE (reference sequence). This CDR3 is built from 14 residues.

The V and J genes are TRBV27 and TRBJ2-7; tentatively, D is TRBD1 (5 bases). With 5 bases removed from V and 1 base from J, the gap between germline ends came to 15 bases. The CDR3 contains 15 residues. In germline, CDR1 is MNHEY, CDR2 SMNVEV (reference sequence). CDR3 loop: CASSQGQTLSYEQYF. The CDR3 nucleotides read TGTGCCAGCAGTCAAGGACAAACCTTATCCTACGAGCAGTACTTC.

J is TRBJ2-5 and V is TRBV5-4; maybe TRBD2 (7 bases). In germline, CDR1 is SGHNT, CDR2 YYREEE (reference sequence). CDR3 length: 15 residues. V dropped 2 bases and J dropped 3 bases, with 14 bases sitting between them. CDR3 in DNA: TGTGCCAGCAGCTTTTGGGGGGGCATCAAAGAGACCCAGTACTTC. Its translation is CASSFWGGIKETQYF.

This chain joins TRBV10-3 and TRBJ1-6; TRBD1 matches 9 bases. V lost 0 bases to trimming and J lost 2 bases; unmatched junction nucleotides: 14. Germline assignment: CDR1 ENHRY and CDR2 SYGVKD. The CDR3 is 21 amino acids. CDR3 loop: CAISESPPGGTGWAYNSPLHF. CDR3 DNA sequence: TGTGCCATCAGTGAGTCCCCGCCGGGTGGGACAGGGTGGGCCTATAATTCACCCCTCCACTTT.

The CDR3 protein is CASSIQTGGAETQYF. CDR3 nucleotide sequence: TGTGCCAGCAGCATACAGACAGGGGGTGCGGAGACCCAGTACTTC. This sequence joins TRBV9 and TRBJ2-5, with TRBD1 matching 9 bases. V lost 4 bases to trimming and J lost 5 bases; unmatched junction nucleotides: 9. The CDR3 extends over 15 amino acids. Germline V CDR1 and CDR2: SGDLS, YYNGEE.

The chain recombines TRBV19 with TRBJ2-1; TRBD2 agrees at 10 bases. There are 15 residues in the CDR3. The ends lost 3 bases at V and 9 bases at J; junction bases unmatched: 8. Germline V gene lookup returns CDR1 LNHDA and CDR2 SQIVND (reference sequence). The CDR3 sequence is CASSIGAGGSSEQFF. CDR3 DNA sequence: TGTGCCAGTAGTATTGGAGCGGGAGGGAGCTCTGAGCAGTTCTTC. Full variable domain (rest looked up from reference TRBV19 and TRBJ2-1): DGGITQSPKYLFRKEGQNVTLSCEQNLNHDAMYWYRQDPGQGLRLIYYSQIVNDFQKGDIAEGYSVSREKKESFPLTVTSAQKNPTAFYLCASSIGAGGSSEQFFGPGTRLTVL.

Here the CDR3 reads CASFASPGQRNEQFF. The CDR3 coding sequence is TGTGCCAGCTTCGCGAGCCCGGGACAAAGAAATGAGCAGTTCTTC. The V and J genes are TRBV27 and TRBJ2-1; D perhaps matches TRBD1 (6 bases). Between the trimmed V and J ends, which lost 8 bases and 7 bases, there was a span of 21 bases. Germline CDR1 and CDR2: MNHEY and SMNVEV (reference sequence). This CDR3 is built from 15 residues.